These T cell receptor beta chains were read from a single sample in a study of cytomegalovirus exposure and HLA in healthy donors. Only in-frame clones appear in the TCRdb table, and some are missing; sequencing was by immunoSEQ multiplex PCR. The sample lists some 90,000 clones, approximately 80% occurring once. Sequencing used PBMCs. The receptor set was obtained from a man aged 50 to 60 in good health and CMV-seropositive. CDR3s include the opening cysteine and the closing phenylalanine or tryptophan. A D gene is named only where the DNA matches it firmly. Expanded clones are given a class, and other clones once, few, many or no size at all.

j_call clone_size v_call d_call cdr3_nt cdr3_aa
TRBJ2-7 NA TRBV18 TRBD2 TGTGCCAGCTCCCGCGGGGGGTCCCTCTACGAATTTCAAGGGCAGTACTTC CASSRGGSLYEFQGQYF
TRBJ1-2 NA TRBV7-2 TRBD1 TGTGCCAGCAGCTTACAGGGGGGAGCTAACTATGGCTACACCTTC CASSLQGGANYGYTF
TRBJ2-1 NA TRBV2 NA TGTGCCAGCAGGGCGACAGAGTACAATGAGCAGTTCTTC CASRATEYNEQFF
TRBJ2-5 NA TRBV27 TRBD2 TGTGCCAGCAGTTCATTAGCGGGACCCCGAGGGGAGACCCAGTACTTC CASSSLAGPRGETQYF
TRBJ2-3 NA TRBV30 NA TGTGCCTGGAGTGTTGCCGCGCGGGGATGGGATACGCAGTATTTT CAWSVAARGWDTQYF
TRBJ2-7 NA TRBV7-2 TRBD2 TGTGCCAGCAGCCCCGGACTAGCGGGAGTCTACGAGCAGTACTTC CASSPGLAGVYEQYF
TRBJ1-5 NA TRBV27 TRBD1 TGTGCCAGCAGGAAGGGGGCACGGAATCAGCCCCAGCATTTT CASRKGARNQPQHF
TRBJ2-5 NA TRBV30 NA TGTGCCTGGAGTCAGGGGGGACAAGAGACCCAGTACTTC CAWSQGGQETQYF
TRBJ2-7 NA TRBV19 NA TGTGCCACCAGAGGGGGACCCTTCTACGAGCAGCACTTC CATRGGPFYEQHF
TRBJ2-7 NA TRBV7-2 NA TGTGCCAGCAGTCTAGATGTGCGCGGGACCTACGAGCAGTACTTC CASSLDVRGTYEQYF
TRBJ2-1 NA TRBV7-9 NA TGTGCCAGCAGCTCGGAGGAAGAGCAGTTCTTC CASSSEEEQFF
TRBJ1-2 NA TRBV6-1 TRBD1 TGTGCCAGCAGCCAAGACAGGGGTTATGGCTACACCTTC CASSQDRGYGYTF
TRBJ2-1 NA TRBV7-9 TRBD1 TGTGCCAGCAGCCAAACAGGGGCCGATGAGCAGTTCTTC CASSQTGADEQFF
TRBJ2-1 few TRBV12-5 TRBD2 TGTGCTAGTGGCCCTCGTTCGCCAGACTCGGGAGGTAATGAGCAGTTCTTC CASGPRSPDSGGNEQFF
TRBJ1-1 NA TRBV9 TRBD1 TGTGCCAGCAGCCCTCAGACAGGGAGCACTGAAGCTTTCTTT CASSPQTGSTEAFF
TRBJ2-1 NA TRBV18 TRBD2 TGTGCCAGCTCCCCCGGACTAGCTCTTGAGCAGTTCTTC CASSPGLALEQFF
TRBJ2-1 NA TRBV7-9 NA TGTGCCAGCAGCTCCAGGGGTTGGAATGAGCAGTTCTTC CASSSRGWNEQFF
TRBJ2-1 NA TRBV18 TRBD2 TGTGCCAGCTCACCAGAACTAGCGGATTACAATGAGCAGTTCTTC CASSPELADYNEQFF
TRBJ1-1 NA TRBV18 NA TGTGCCAGCTCTCCCATCGACAGTAACACTGAAGCTTTCTTT CASSPIDSNTEAFF
TRBJ1-3 NA TRBV30 NA TGTGCCTGGAGCCCTTCTGGAAACACCATATATTTT CAWSPSGNTIYF
TRBJ2-7 NA TRBV9 NA TGTGCCAGCAGCGTAGGGGGCGAACCCCTATACGAGCAGTACTTC CASSVGGEPLYEQYF
TRBJ2-7 once TRBV7-9 TRBD1 TGTGCCAGCAACATCGAAGGGGGCTTCGACGAGCAGTACTTC CASNIEGGFDEQYF
TRBJ2-5 NA TRBV27 NA TGTGCCAGCAGACCGGGACTCTCTCCCGGGCAGTACTTC CASRPGLSPGQYF
TRBJ2-3 NA TRBV5-1 TRBD1 TGCGCCAGCAGAGCCCGGACAGGGCCCACAGATACGCAGTATTTT CASRARTGPTDTQYF
TRBJ2-3 NA TRBV7-2 TRBD2 TGTGCCAAGAGCGGGAGTACAGATACGCAGTATTTT CAKSGSTDTQYF
TRBJ2-1 once TRBV7-3 NA TGTGCCAGCAGCGCCCCGGGAAGTGACTCCTACAATGAGCAGTTCTTC CASSAPGSDSYNEQFF
TRBJ2-5 NA TRBV5-1 TRBD1 TGCGCCAGCAGCTGGAGACCGGGACAGGGCGGGGAGACCCAGTACTTC CASSWRPGQGGETQYF
TRBJ2-7 NA TRBV4-3 NA TGCGCCAGCCTATTTTTCGAGCAGTACTTC CASLFFEQYF
TRBJ1-2 NA TRBV19 TRBD1 TGTGCCAGTAGTATAAGGGGGCAGAGTAACTATGGCTACACCTTC CASSIRGQSNYGYTF
TRBJ2-1 NA TRBV5-1 TRBD2 TGCGCCAGCAGTTTTTCACCACTAGCGGGAGTGTTAGGTTCCTACAATGAGCAGTTCTTC CASSFSPLAGVLGSYNEQFF
TRBJ2-1 NA TRBV15 NA TGTGCCACCAGCAGAGAGATGTGGAGCCAAAATGAGCAGTTCTTC CATSREMWSQNEQFF
TRBJ1-2 NA TRBV29-1 TRBD1 TGCAGCGTCAGCGGGGACAGGGATAACTATGGCTACACCTTC CSVSGDRDNYGYTF
TRBJ2-7 NA TRBV29-1 TRBD1 TGCAGCGTTACGAGACAGGGACAGTACGAGCAGTACTTC CSVTRQGQYEQYF
TRBJ2-2 NA TRBV2 TRBD2 TGTGCCAGCAGTGATCCAGGACTAGCGAGACCCAACACCGGGGAGCTGTTTTTT CASSDPGLARPNTGELFF
TRBJ2-3 few TRBV18 TRBD1 TGTGCCAGCTCAGTCGGACAGGGGGAAGATACGCAGTATTTT CASSVGQGEDTQYF
TRBJ1-2 NA TRBV5-6 NA TGTGCCAGCAGCTTCATCAGGGCTGGCTACACCTTC CASSFIRAGYTF
TRBJ2-1 NA TRBV30 NA TGTGCCTGGGATTTGGGGGACTCCGTTTACAATGAGCAGTTCTTC CAWDLGDSVYNEQFF